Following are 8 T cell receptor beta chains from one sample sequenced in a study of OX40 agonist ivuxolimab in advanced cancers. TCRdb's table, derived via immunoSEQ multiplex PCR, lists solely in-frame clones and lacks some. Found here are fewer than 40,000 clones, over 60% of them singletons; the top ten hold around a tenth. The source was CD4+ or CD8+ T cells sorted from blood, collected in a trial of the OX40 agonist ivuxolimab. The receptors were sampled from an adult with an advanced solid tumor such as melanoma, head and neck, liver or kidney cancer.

The CDR3 DNA reads TGTGCCAGCAGCGCCCGGATTAGCGGGGTGTCCTACGAGCAGTACTTC. It encodes CASSARISGVSYEQYF. The chain is built from TRBV5-5 and TRBJ2-7; 8 bases agree with TRBD2. V shed 4 bases and J 1 base; nucleotides not matched to a gene: 10. Germline V gene data show CDR1 as SGHKS and CDR2 as YYEKEE (reference sequence). The CDR3 length is 16 residues.

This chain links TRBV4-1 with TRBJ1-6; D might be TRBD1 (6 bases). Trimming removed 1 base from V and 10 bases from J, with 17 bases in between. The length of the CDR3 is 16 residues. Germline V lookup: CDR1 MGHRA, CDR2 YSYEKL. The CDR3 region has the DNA TGCGCCAGCAGCCAAGGAGGGGGGAGGGGACGCTCACCCCTCCACTTT. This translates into CASSQGGGRGRSPLHF.

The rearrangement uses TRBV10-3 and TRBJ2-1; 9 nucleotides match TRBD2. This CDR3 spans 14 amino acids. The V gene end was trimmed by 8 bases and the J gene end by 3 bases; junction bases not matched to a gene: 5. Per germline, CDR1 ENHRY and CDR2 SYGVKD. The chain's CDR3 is CAILAGGSYNEQFF. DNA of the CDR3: TGTGCCATCTTGGCGGGGGGGAGCTACAATGAGCAGTTCTTC.

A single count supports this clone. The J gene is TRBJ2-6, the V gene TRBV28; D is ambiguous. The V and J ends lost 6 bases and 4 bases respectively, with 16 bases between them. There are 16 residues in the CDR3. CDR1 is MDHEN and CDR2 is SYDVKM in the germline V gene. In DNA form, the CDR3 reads TGTGCCAGCAGCCTCGTTTTGGGGTCCGGGGCCAACGTCCTGACTTTC. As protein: CASSLVLGSGANVLTF.

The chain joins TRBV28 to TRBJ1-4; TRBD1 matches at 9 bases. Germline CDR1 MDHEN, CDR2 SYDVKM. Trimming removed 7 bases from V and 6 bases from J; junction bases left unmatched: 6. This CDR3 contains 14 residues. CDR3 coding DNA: TGTGCCAGCACCCTGGACAGGGGATATGAAAAACTGTTTTTT. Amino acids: CASTLDRGYEKLFF.

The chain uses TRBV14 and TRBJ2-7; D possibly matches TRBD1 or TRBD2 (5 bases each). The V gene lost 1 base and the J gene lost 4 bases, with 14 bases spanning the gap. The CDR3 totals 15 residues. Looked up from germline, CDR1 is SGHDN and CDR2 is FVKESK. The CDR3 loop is CASSQGGASLYEQYF. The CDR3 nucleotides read TGTGCCAGCAGCCAAGGAGGGGCCTCCTTGTACGAGCAGTACTTC.

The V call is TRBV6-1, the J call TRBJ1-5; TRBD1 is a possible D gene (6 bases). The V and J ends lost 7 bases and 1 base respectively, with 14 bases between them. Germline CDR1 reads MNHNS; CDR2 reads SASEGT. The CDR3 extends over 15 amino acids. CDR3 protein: CASKEGVASNQPQHF. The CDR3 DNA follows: TGTGCCAGCAAGGAGGGGGTTGCGAGCAATCAGCCCCAGCATTTT.

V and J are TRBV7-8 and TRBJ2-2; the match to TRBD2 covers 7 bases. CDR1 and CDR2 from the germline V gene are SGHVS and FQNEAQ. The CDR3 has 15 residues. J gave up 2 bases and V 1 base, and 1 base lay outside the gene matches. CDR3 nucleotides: TGTGCCAGCAGCTTAGGCGGGGGAAACACCGGGGAGCTGTTTTTT. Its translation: CASSLGGGNTGELFF.